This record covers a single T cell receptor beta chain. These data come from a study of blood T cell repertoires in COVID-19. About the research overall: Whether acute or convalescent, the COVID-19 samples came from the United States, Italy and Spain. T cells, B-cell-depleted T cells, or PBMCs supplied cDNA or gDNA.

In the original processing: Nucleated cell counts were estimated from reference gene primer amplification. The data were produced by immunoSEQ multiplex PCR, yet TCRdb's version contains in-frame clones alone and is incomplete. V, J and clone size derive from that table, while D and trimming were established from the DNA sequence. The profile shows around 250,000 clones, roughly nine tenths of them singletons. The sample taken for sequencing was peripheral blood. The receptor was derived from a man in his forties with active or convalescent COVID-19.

CDR3 sequence reads: CASSRQGENTEAFF. DNA for the CDR3: TGTGCCAGCAGCCGACAGGGCGAAAACACTGAAGCTTTCTTT. This sequence joins TRBV9 and TRBJ1-1; 7 positions match TRBD1. The CDR3 totals 14 residues. V shed 4 bases and J 2 bases; nucleotides not matched to a gene: 5. The germline V gene encodes CDR1 SGDLS and CDR2 YYNGEE.